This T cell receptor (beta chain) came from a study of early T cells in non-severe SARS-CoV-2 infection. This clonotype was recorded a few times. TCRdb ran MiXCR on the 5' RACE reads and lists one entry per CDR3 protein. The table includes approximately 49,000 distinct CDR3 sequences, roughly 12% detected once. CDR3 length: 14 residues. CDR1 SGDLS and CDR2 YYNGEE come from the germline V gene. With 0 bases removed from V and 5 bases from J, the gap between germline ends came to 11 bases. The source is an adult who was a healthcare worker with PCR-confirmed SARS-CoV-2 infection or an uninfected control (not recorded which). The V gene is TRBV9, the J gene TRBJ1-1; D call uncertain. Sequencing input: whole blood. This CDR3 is CASSVASGKTEAFF. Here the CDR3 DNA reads TGTGCCAGCAGCGTAGCTTCGGGTAAGACTGAAGCTTTCTTT. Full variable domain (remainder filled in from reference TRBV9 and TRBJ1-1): DSGVTQTPKHLITATGQRVTLRCSPRSGDLSVYWYQQSLDQGLQFLIQYYNGEERAKGNILERFSAQQFPDLHSELNLSSLELGDSALYFCASSVASGKTEAFFGQGTRLTVV.